The 2 T cell receptor beta chains in this list originate from one sample, sequenced in a study of cytomegalovirus exposure and HLA in healthy donors. In the PCR, 60 Vbeta and 13 Jbeta primers were used. Profiling relied on immunoSEQ multiplex PCR, and the TCRdb table lists in-frame clones only, not all of them. The sample has about 82,000 clones, about 77% seen once. The sequenced sample was PBMCs. The source is a man aged 50 to 60 in good health and CMV-seronegative.

The chain employs TRBV10-1 and TRBJ2-5, with a weak D call TRBD2 (5 bases). The CDR3 contains 13 residues. Between the trimmed V and J ends, which lost 4 bases and 5 bases, there was a span of 11 bases. Germline CDR1 is WNHNN and CDR2 is SYGVQD (reference sequence). This chain's CDR3 is CASSVREGETQYF. Here the CDR3 DNA reads TGCGCCAGCAGTGTACGGGAAGGGGAGACCCAGTACTTC.

This chain joins TRBV30 and TRBJ1-1, with D maybe TRBD1 (6 bases). The CDR3 totals 12 residues. With 7 bases removed from V and 2 bases from J, the gap between germline ends came to 11 bases. Per the germline V gene, CDR1 is GTSNPN and CDR2 is SVGIG (reference sequence). The CDR3 DNA follows: TGTGCCTCCGACAGGAGTAACACTGAAGCTTTCTTT. It specifies CASDRSNTEAFF.